These T cell receptor beta chains were read from a single sample in a study of T cell responses to AZD1222 COVID-19 vaccine. Generated by immunoSEQ multiplex PCR, the TCRdb table keeps only in-frame clones and is missing some. The sample shows fewer than 200,000 clones, more than 80% of them seen only once. This sample comprised peripheral blood, obtained on day 0 of AZD1222 vaccination. The receptors originated from an adult in good health. Both conserved end residues are part of each CDR3. The D gene is left open where the match is weak. For some rows the clone size is stated as once, few or many, or as a class when expanded; others skip it.

CDR3aa	CDR3nt	v_gene	abundance	d_gene	j_gene
CASSLPTPGELFF	TGTGCCAGCAGTTTACCAACCCCCGGGGAGCTGTTTTTT	TRBV28	-	-	TRBJ2-2
CASSFQGTNTEAFF	TGTGCCAGCAGCTTCCAGGGTACTAACACTGAAGCTTTCTTT	TRBV7-2	few	-	TRBJ1-1
CASSDGVREQFF	TGTGCCAGCAGTGACGGAGTACGGGAGCAGTTCTTC	TRBV2	-	-	TRBJ2-1
CASSLGHPLDIQYF	TGTGCCAGCAGCTTGGGACACCCCCTAGACATTCAGTACTTC	TRBV7-3	-	-	TRBJ2-4
CASSPGPLWETQYF	TGTGCCAGCAGCCCCGGGCCCCTGTGGGAGACCCAGTACTTC	TRBV11-2	once	-	TRBJ2-5
CASSLGTRAWTGELFF	TGCGCCAGCAGCTTAGGGACTAGGGCGTGGACCGGGGAGCTGTTTTTT	TRBV5-1	-	TRBD2	TRBJ2-2
CATSRAPQGNSGANVLTF	TGTGCCACCAGCAGAGCGCCACAGGGTAACTCTGGGGCCAACGTCCTGACTTTC	TRBV15	-	-	TRBJ2-6
CASSLPGTDDFEAFF	TGTGCCAGCAGCTTGCCCGGGACAGACGATTTTGAAGCTTTCTTT	TRBV7-9	-	TRBD1	TRBJ1-1
CAWSPEDRASATNEKLFF	TGTGCCTGGAGTCCTGAGGACAGGGCCTCTGCAACTAATGAAAAACTGTTTTTT	TRBV30	-	TRBD1	TRBJ1-4
CASRNAQGAGAYNEQFF	TGTGCCAGTAGAAACGCACAGGGGGCCGGCGCCTACAATGAGCAGTTCTTC	TRBV19	-	TRBD1	TRBJ2-1
CASSFPDGAGYEQYF	TGTGCCAGCAGTTTTCCCGACGGGGCAGGCTACGAGCAGTACTTC	TRBV28	-	-	TRBJ2-7
CASKAGGVQTQYF	TGTGCCAGTAAAGCGGGAGGAGTACAGACCCAGTACTTC	TRBV19	-	TRBD2	TRBJ2-5
CASTIMAVGAHSNQPQHF	TGTGCCAGTACCATCATGGCGGTCGGGGCACATAGCAATCAGCCCCAGCATTTT	TRBV19	-	-	TRBJ1-5
CASSPLGTGASYGYTF	TGTGCCAGCAGTCCCCTTGGGACAGGGGCTTCCTATGGCTACACCTTC	TRBV28	-	TRBD1	TRBJ1-2
CASSPGTGDNQPQHF	TGTGCCAGCAGCCCCGGGACAGGGGACAATCAGCCCCAGCATTTT	TRBV6-4	-	TRBD1	TRBJ1-5
CASSLGSPADNEQFF	TGCGCCAGCAGCTTGGGGTCCCCCGCCGACAATGAGCAGTTCTTC	TRBV5-1	-	-	TRBJ2-1
CASSLQGVGSPLHF	TGTGCCAGCAGCTTACAGGGGGTAGGGTCACCCCTCCACTTT	TRBV11-2	-	TRBD1	TRBJ1-6
CASSFRTGFTGELFF	TGTGCCAGCAGCTTCCGGACAGGGTTTACCGGGGAGCTGTTTTTT	TRBV7-2	-	TRBD1	TRBJ2-2
CASSLRTLNEQFF	TGTGCCAGCAGTCTTCGAACCCTGAATGAGCAGTTCTTC	TRBV6-5	-	-	TRBJ2-1
CASSSPGGYQQFF	TGTGCCAGCAGCTCACCTGGCGGCTACCAGCAGTTCTTC	TRBV5-6	once	-	TRBJ2-1
CASSEGDTLNTEAFF	TGTGCCAGCAGCGAGGGGGACACCTTGAACACTGAAGCTTTCTTT	TRBV9	-	-	TRBJ1-1
CASSSNTEAFF	TGTGCCAGCAGCTCGAACACTGAAGCTTTCTTT	TRBV28	-	-	TRBJ1-1
CASSFGKLGPRYEQYF	TGTGCCAGCAGTTTCGGGAAGCTAGGTCCCCGATACGAGCAGTACTTC	TRBV28	-	-	TRBJ2-7
CASSAPQVGRAFF	TGTGCCAGCAGTGCCCCACAGGTCGGTAGGGCTTTCTTT	TRBV6-2/TRBV6-3	few	-	TRBJ1-1
CASSYSRTGLMPQHF	TGTGCCAGCAGTTATTCCCGGACAGGTTTGATGCCCCAGCATTTT	TRBV6-5	-	TRBD1	TRBJ1-5
CAGASSYEQYF	TGCGCTGGGGCGAGCTCCTACGAGCAGTACTTC	TRBV29-1	-	-	TRBJ2-7
CASRHDRDQPQHF	TGTGCCAGCAGACACGACAGGGATCAGCCCCAGCATTTT	TRBV28	-	TRBD1	TRBJ1-5
CASSPRLASSEQFF	TGTGCCAGCAGCCCGCGACTCGCGTCTAGTGAGCAGTTCTTC	TRBV9	-	-	TRBJ2-1
CASSPPGLHNEQFF	TGTGCCAGCAGCCCGCCGGGACTCCACAATGAGCAGTTCTTC	TRBV7-9	-	-	TRBJ2-1
CASSSTVVNGHF	TGTGCCAGCAGTTCGACAGTCGTTAACGGGCATTTT	TRBV28	once	-	TRBJ1-5
CASSLPGLASYNEQFF	TGCGCCAGCAGCCTCCCGGGACTAGCCTCCTACAATGAGCAGTTCTTC	TRBV4-1	-	TRBD2	TRBJ2-1
CSVETDTQYF	TGCAGCGTTGAAACGGATACGCAGTATTTT	TRBV29-1	-	-	TRBJ2-3
CASSITTSRDEQYF	TGTGCCAGTAGTATCACAACTAGCAGGGACGAGCAGTACTTC	TRBV19	once	-	TRBJ2-7
CASRPLQGPGRQYF	TGTGCCAGCAGGCCGTTACAGGGGCCGGGGCGGCAGTACTTC	TRBV28	few	TRBD1	TRBJ2-7
CASSLEENTEAFF	TGTGCCAGCAGTTTGGAGGAGAACACTGAAGCTTTCTTT	TRBV27	-	-	TRBJ1-1
CASSEGQGAMREQYF	TGTGCCAGCAGCGAGGGACAGGGGGCTATGCGGGAGCAGTACTTC	TRBV5-6	once	TRBD1	TRBJ2-7
CASSFDGNYNSPLHF	TGTGCCAGCAGCTTTGACGGGAACTATAATTCACCCCTCCACTTT	TRBV7-9	-	-	TRBJ1-6
CAWSVPARETQYF	TGTGCCTGGAGTGTACCGGCCCGGGAGACCCAGTACTTC	TRBV30	-	-	TRBJ2-5
CAISDREDQPQHF	TGTGCCATCAGTGACAGGGAAGATCAGCCCCAGCATTTT	TRBV10-3	-	-	TRBJ1-5
CASSLVGAGYTDTQYF	TGTGCCAGCAGCTTGGTGGGTGCGGGGTACACAGATACGCAGTATTTT	TRBV5-6	-	-	TRBJ2-3
CASSDRLGEQYF	TGTGCCAGCAGTGACAGGTTGGGAGAGCAGTACTTC	TRBV12-3/TRBV12-4	-	-	TRBJ2-7
CASSLWGGADEKLFF	TGTGCCAGCAGCTTGTGGGGGGGCGCGGATGAAAAACTGTTTTTT	TRBV11-2	-	-	TRBJ1-4
CASSSTGASSYEQYF	TGCGCCAGCAGCTCTACAGGGGCGAGCTCCTACGAGCAGTACTTC	TRBV5-1	-	TRBD1	TRBJ2-7
CASSLMGGYGYTF	TGTGCCAGCAGTTTAATGGGAGGCTATGGCTACACCTTC	TRBV27	-	-	TRBJ1-2
CASRGDRAVSNEQFF	TGTGCCAGCAGAGGGGACAGGGCAGTATCAAATGAGCAGTTCTTC	TRBV28	-	TRBD1	TRBJ2-1
CASSLSGASGYTF	TGTGCCAGCAGTTTATCAGGGGCCAGTGGCTACACCTTC	TRBV28	-	-	TRBJ1-2
CASIGDRNTEAFF	TGTGCCAGCATAGGAGATCGAAACACTGAAGCTTTCTTT	TRBV6-5	-	-	TRBJ1-1
CSASRRTGFSNQPQHF	TGCAGTGCTAGTCGGCGGACAGGGTTTAGCAATCAGCCCCAGCATTTT	TRBV20-1	-	TRBD1	TRBJ1-5
CASSTINRANYGYTF	TGTGCCAGCAGCACAATTAACAGGGCCAACTATGGCTACACCTTC	TRBV28	-	-	TRBJ1-2
CASRVWGATEAFF	TGTGCCAGCAGGGTTTGGGGGGCCACTGAAGCTTTCTTT	TRBV27	-	-	TRBJ1-1
CASSVGVGLSNQPQHF	TGTGCCAGCAGCGTAGGGGTAGGACTTAGCAATCAGCCCCAGCATTTT	TRBV9	-	-	TRBJ1-5
CASSMGTTDTQYF	TGTGCCAGTAGTATGGGGACCACAGATACGCAGTATTTT	TRBV19	-	-	TRBJ2-3
CASSFLGGASAYEQYF	TGTGCCAGCAGCTTCCTGGGCGGAGCCTCCGCCTACGAGCAGTACTTC	TRBV5-6	-	-	TRBJ2-7
CASSSAHGGTGNSPLHF	TGTGCCAGCAGTTCTGCCCATGGGGGCACGGGGAATTCACCCCTCCACTTT	TRBV28	-	-	TRBJ1-6
CASSEQGDTQYF	TGTGCCAGCAGTGAACAGGGGGATACGCAGTATTTT	TRBV6-4	-	TRBD1	TRBJ2-3
CASSVGFGSYEQYF	TGTGCCAGCAGCGTAGGTTTTGGTTCCTACGAGCAGTACTTC	TRBV9	-	-	TRBJ2-7
CAWRGRPHLRDSSSYNSPLHF	TGTGCCTGGAGGGGTCGTCCCCACCTCCGGGACTCCAGCTCCTATAATTCACCCCTCCACTTT	TRBV30	-	-	TRBJ1-6
CARNSGENTGELFF	TGTGCCAGAAATAGCGGGGAGAACACCGGGGAGCTGTTTTTT	TRBV7-2	-	TRBD2	TRBJ2-2
CASSVGALAEGSYSYNEQFF	TGTGCCAGCAGCGTAGGGGCACTAGCGGAAGGGTCTTATTCCTACAATGAGCAGTTCTTC	TRBV9	-	TRBD2	TRBJ2-1